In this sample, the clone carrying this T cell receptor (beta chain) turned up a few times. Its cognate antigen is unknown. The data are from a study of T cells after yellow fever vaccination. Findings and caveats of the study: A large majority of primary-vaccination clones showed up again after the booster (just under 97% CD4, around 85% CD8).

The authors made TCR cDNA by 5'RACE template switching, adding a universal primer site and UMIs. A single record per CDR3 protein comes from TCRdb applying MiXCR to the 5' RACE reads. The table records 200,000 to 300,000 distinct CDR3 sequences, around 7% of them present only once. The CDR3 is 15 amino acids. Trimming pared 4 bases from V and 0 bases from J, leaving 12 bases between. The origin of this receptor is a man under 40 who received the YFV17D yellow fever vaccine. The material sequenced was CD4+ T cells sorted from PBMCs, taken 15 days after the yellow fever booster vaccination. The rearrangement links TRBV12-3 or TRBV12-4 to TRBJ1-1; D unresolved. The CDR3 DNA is TGTGCCAGCAGTTCCGACCGACGCATGAACACTGAAGCTTTCTTT. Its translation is CASSSDRRMNTEAFF.